A single sample gave rise to the 15 T cell receptor beta chains below, sequenced in a study. TCRdb re-derived calls from the 5' RACE reads in MiXCR, one entry per CDR3 protein. The profile shows nearly 5,500 distinct CDR3 sequences, 52% of them singletons. The sequencing sample was made of memory CD4+ T cells sorted from blood. Indicated subset: memory CD4+ T cells, CD4+CD45RO+CD25-. These receptors were taken from a female donor with breast cancer.

This clonotype was counted once. V usage is TRBV5-1 and J usage is TRBJ1-1; 11 nucleotides agree with TRBD1. The CDR3 length is 16 residues. CDR1 is SGHRS, CDR2 YFSETQ, per germline. J lost 1 base, V lost 9 bases, and 11 bases had no gene match. CDR3 coding DNA: TGCGCCATCTATTGGACAGGGGGCGAAGCGAACACTGAAGCTTTCTTT. Translating gives CAIYWTGGEANTEAFF.

This clonotype was picked up a small number of times. The J gene is TRBJ2-2, the V gene TRBV7-3, with D unresolved. CDR3 size: 14 residues. The V end was cut by 1 base, the J end by 6 bases, with 9 bases between. Germline loops: CDR1 SGHTA, CDR2 FQGTGA. In DNA, the CDR3 is TGTGCCAGCAGCTTAAGCGGCGCTCCCGGGGAGCTGTTTTTT. Amino acids: CASSLSGAPGELFF.

This sequence joins TRBV12-3 or TRBV12-4 and TRBJ2-2; D is uncertain. The CDR3 consists of 14 residues. Trimming shortened V by 4 bases and J by 1 base, and 7 bases separated the two germline ends. The CDR3 loop is CASSWDVNTGELFF. The CDR3 DNA is TGTGCCAGCAGTTGGGATGTGAACACCGGGGAGCTGTTTTTT.

The chain is built from TRBV7-3 and TRBJ2-1; no firm D call. V was clipped by 2 bases and J by 5 bases, with 10 bases between them. Germline values: CDR1 SGHTA, CDR2 FQGTGA. The length of the CDR3 is 14 residues. The chain's CDR3 is CASSLEVVHNEQFF. CDR3 bases: TGTGCCAGCAGCTTAGAAGTAGTCCACAATGAGCAGTTCTTC.

This clonotype showed up just a few times. The chain recombines TRBV5-1 with TRBJ2-1; either TRBD1 or TRBD2 may fit D (5 bases each). Trimming removed 0 bases at V and 12 bases at J, with 22 bases between. The CDR3 totals 16 residues. CDR1 SGHRS and CDR2 YFSETQ come from the germline V gene. In DNA, the CDR3 is TGCGCCAGCAGCTTGGCCGACGGGACCACTTCAAAGGCGCAGTTCTTC. Protein: CASSLADGTTSKAQFF.

The V call is TRBV20-1, the J call TRBJ2-1; the D gene is possibly TRBD2 (6 bases). Trimming took 4 bases from V and 6 from J, leaving 16 bases between them. Germline-derived CDR1 and CDR2 are DFQATT and SNEGSKA (reference sequence). The CDR3 totals 14 residues. The CDR3: CSATAGTGGNEQFF. DNA of the CDR3: TGCAGTGCTACCGCCGGGACTGGGGGCAATGAGCAGTTCTTC.

On this clonotype itself: At one end the junction does not follow the germline gene, possibly because of a read error. V gene TRBV4-1 combines with J gene TRBJ1-4; D ambiguous. Germline V gene lookup returns CDR1 MGHRA and CDR2 YSYEKL. This CDR3 is 14 amino acids long. In DNA, the CDR3 is TGCGCCAGCAGTCTTAGAGATCGGGATGAAAAACCGTTTTTT. It yields the protein CASSLRDRDEKPFF.

The sample holds a few counts of this clonotype. The CDR3: CASSRASGTADSGNTIYF. The CDR3 bases are TGTGCCAGCAGCCGCGCATCCGGGACAGCCGACTCTGGAAACACCATATATTTT. The chain is built from TRBV6-5 and TRBJ1-3, with TRBD1 matching 7 bases. The junction had 14 bases not matched to a gene; V was cut back by 6 bases and J by 0 bases. The CDR3 extends over 18 amino acids. The germline V gene encodes CDR1 MNHEY and CDR2 SVGAGI.

This rearrangement joins TRBV2 to TRBJ2-2; TRBD2 is a possible D gene (5 bases). Germline CDR1 is SNHLY and CDR2 is FYNNEI. Trimming shortened V by 2 bases and J by 3 bases, and 10 bases separated the two germline ends. This CDR3 is built from 15 residues. This CDR3 is CASSELAADTGELFF. The CDR3 coding sequence is TGTGCCAGCAGTGAACTAGCAGCGGACACCGGGGAGCTGTTTTTT.

The V call is TRBV12-5, the J call TRBJ1-1, with D perhaps matching TRBD1 (5 bases). CDR1 LGHNT and CDR2 FRNRAP come from the germline V gene. The CDR3 extends over 12 amino acids. The V and J ends lost 3 bases and 4 bases respectively, with 6 bases between them. CDR3 nucleotide sequence: TGTGCTAGTGGTTTTGGGACCACTGAAGCTTTCTTT. This encodes CASGFGTTEAFF.

The chain has TRBV5-1 and TRBJ2-2, with TRBD2 identical over 9 bases. CDR3 length: 16 amino acids. V shed 2 bases and J 7 bases; nucleotides not matched to a gene: 9. Germline CDR1 and CDR2: SGHRS and YFSETQ. This CDR3 is CASSLRVAGDHGELFF. Written as DNA, the CDR3 is TGCGCCAGCAGCTTACGAGTAGCGGGAGATCACGGGGAGCTGTTTTTT.

V is TRBV19 and J is TRBJ1-1, with no clear D. This CDR3 contains 12 residues. Trimming left V 4 bases short and J 0 bases short, with 3 bases between. Germline V CDR1 and CDR2: LNHDA, SQIVND (reference sequence). The DNA for the CDR3 is TGTGCCAGTAGTAGAGTGAACACTGAAGCTTTCTTT. This sequence encodes CASSRVNTEAFF.

The V call is TRBV3-1, the J call TRBJ1-3, with D uncertain. CDR3 length: 17 residues. Trimming removed 4 bases from V and 3 bases from J, with 19 bases in between. Germline assignment: CDR1 LGHDT and CDR2 YNNKEL (reference sequence). The CDR3 region is CASSPAGIHPNGNTIYF. The CDR3 DNA sequence: TGTGCCAGCAGCCCCGCCGGTATTCACCCGAATGGAAACACCATATATTTT.

The rearrangement uses TRBV2 and TRBJ1-1; D remains ambiguous. Trimming removed 6 bases at V and 12 bases at J, with 20 bases between. This CDR3 has 13 amino acids. In germline, CDR1 is SNHLY, CDR2 FYNNEI. This CDR3 reads CASRTTGSPLSFF. The CDR3 nucleotides read TGTGCCAGCAGGACCACGGGGTCCCCATTGTCTTTCTTT.

The genes are TRBV5-1 and TRBJ2-2, with 8 positions matching TRBD2. This CDR3 is 16 amino acids long. Germline V gene lookup returns CDR1 SGHRS and CDR2 YFSETQ. Germline trimming cut 6 bases from V and 0 bases from J; bases unmatched to any gene: 7. The CDR3 here is CASTVALAANTGELFF. CDR3 sequence (DNA): TGCGCCAGCACCGTAGCACTAGCGGCGAACACCGGGGAGCTGTTTTTT.